This T cell receptor beta chain comes out of a study of cytomegalovirus exposure and HLA in healthy donors. This CDR3 spans 14 amino acids. The V gene lost 1 base and the J gene lost 1 base, with 4 bases spanning the gap. The V gene's germline CDR1 is SEHNR and CDR2 FQNEAQ (reference sequence). The PCR was carried out with 60 Vbeta primers and 13 Jbeta primers. The data were produced by immunoSEQ multiplex PCR, yet TCRdb's version contains in-frame clones alone and is incomplete. This listing includes about 77,000 clones. Sequenced: PBMCs. The sequence was collected from a man aged 50-60 years in good health and CMV-seropositive. The chain couples TRBV7-9 to TRBJ2-2; no firm D call. The CDR3 reads CASSLDGNTGELFF. The CDR3 DNA is TGTGCCAGCAGCTTAGACGGGAACACCGGGGAGCTGTTTTTT.